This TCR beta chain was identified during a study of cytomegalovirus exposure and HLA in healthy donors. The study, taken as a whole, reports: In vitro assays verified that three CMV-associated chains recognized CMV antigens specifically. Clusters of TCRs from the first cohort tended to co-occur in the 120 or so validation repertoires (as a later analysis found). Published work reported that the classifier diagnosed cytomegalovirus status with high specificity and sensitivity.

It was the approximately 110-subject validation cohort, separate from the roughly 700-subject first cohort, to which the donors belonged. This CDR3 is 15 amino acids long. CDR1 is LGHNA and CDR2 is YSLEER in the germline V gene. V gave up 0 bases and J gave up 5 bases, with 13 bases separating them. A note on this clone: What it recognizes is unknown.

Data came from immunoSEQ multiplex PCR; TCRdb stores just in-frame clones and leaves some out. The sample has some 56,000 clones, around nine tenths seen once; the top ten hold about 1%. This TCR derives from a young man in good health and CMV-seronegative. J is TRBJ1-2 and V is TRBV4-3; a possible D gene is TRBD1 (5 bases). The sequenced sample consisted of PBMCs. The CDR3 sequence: CASSQDQATAYGYTF. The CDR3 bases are TGCGCCAGCAGCCAAGATCAGGCGACAGCGTATGGCTACACCTTC.